These 11 T cell receptor beta chains share one sample of origin, sequenced in a study of CD8+CD57+ T cells in acquired aplastic anemia. TCR beta VDJ and CDR3 profiling used genomic DNA as template. TCRdb reprocessed the reads via MiXCR and lists one record per CDR3 protein. The sample holds fewer than 200,000 distinct CDR3 sequences, 71% seen once. All patients picked for sequencing had shown, by flow cytometry, an expansion of CD8+CD57+ cells. Sequencing was performed on sorted CD4+, CD8+, or CD8+CD57+ T cells (not recorded which) from PBMCs. These receptors were taken from a human donor with aplastic anemia.

In its sample, this clonotype was seen many times. This chain joins TRBV20-1 and TRBJ1-2, with a weak D call TRBD1 (5 bases). The length of the CDR3 is 13 residues. Trimming removed 0 bases at V and 8 bases at J, with 13 bases between. Germline V gives CDR1 DFQATT, CDR2 SNEGSKA (reference sequence). This CDR3 reads CSARETGQWGYTF. The CDR3 DNA follows: TGCAGTGCTAGAGAAACAGGCCAGTGGGGCTACACCTTC.

The chain carries TRBV6-5 and TRBJ2-2; D is tentatively TRBD1 or TRBD2 (5 bases each). Looked up from germline, CDR1 is MNHEY and CDR2 is SVGAGI. The CDR3 has 16 amino acids. V was cut by 5 bases and J by 1 base, with 14 bases left in between. CDR3 sequence (DNA): TGTGCCAGCAGTGAACGGGGCAGCTTGAACACCGGGGAGCTGTTTTTT. It translates to CASSERGSLNTGELFF.

This clonotype was observed a handful of times. The chain joins TRBV10-1 to TRBJ1-1, with D maybe TRBD1 (6 bases). Germline-derived CDR1 and CDR2 are WNHNN and SYGVQD (reference sequence). Trimming removed 5 bases from V and 1 base from J, with 11 bases in between. The CDR3 contains 14 residues. As DNA, the CDR3 is TGCGCCAGCAGTCGAACGACAGGGAACACTGAAGCTTTCTTT. This translates into CASSRTTGNTEAFF.

The J gene is TRBJ1-4, the V gene TRBV9; 9 bases line up with TRBD1. After removal of 5 bases from V and 8 bases from J, the junction contained 10 bases not matched to a gene. The V gene's germline CDR1 is SGDLS and CDR2 YYNGEE. The CDR3 extends over 15 amino acids. The CDR3 loop reads CASSVTGGQWEKLFF. The CDR3 DNA reads as TGTGCCAGCAGTGTTACAGGGGGCCAATGGGAAAAACTGTTTTTT.

The chain uses TRBV6-6 and TRBJ1-3; D perhaps matches TRBD1 (5 bases). This CDR3 spans 16 amino acids. CDR1 is MNHNY, CDR2 SVGAGI, per germline (reference sequence). V lost 0 bases and J lost 1, with 10 bases in between. In DNA form, the CDR3 reads TGTGCCAGCAGTTACTCGGACACCACATCTGGAAACACCATATATTTT. It is translated as CASSYSDTTSGNTIYF.

The chain couples TRBV9 to TRBJ1-1; no definite D call. Trimming took off 1 base at V and 1 base at J, with 11 bases between the two ends. CDR1 is SGDLS, CDR2 YYNGEE, per germline. The CDR3 loop spans 15 amino acids. The CDR3 here is CASSVNGLANTEAFF. The DNA of the CDR3 is TGTGCCAGCAGCGTAAATGGGTTGGCGAACACTGAAGCTTTCTTT.

This chain joins TRBV7-6 and TRBJ2-2; 7 bases align to TRBD1. Germline lookup yields CDR1 SGHVS and CDR2 FNYEAQ. This CDR3 contains 14 residues. Trimming at V came to 6 bases and at J to 5 bases, leaving 6 bases not matched to a gene. Written as DNA, the CDR3 is TGTGCCAGCAGTTTCACAGGGGTAACCGGGGAGCTGTTTTTT. Translating it yields CASSFTGVTGELFF.

This clonotype has more than one count but fewer than ten. The chain couples TRBV3-1 to TRBJ1-5, with D uncertain. V was shortened by 0 bases and J by 7 bases, with 13 bases between the two germline ends. Germline CDR1 is LGHDT and CDR2 is YNNKEL (reference sequence). The CDR3 length is 15 residues. The DNA of the CDR3 is TGTGCCAGCAGCCAAGATGGTAAGGGTAGGCAGCCCCAGCATTTT. Its translation: CASSQDGKGRQPQHF. Full variable domain (rest looked up from reference TRBV3-1 and TRBJ1-5): DTAVSQTPKYLVTQMGNDKSIKCEQNLGHDTMYWYKQDSKKFLKIMFSYNNKELIINETVPNRFSPKSPDKAHLNLHINSLELGDSAVYFCASSQDGKGRQPQHFGDGTRLSIL.

This clonotype was picked up one time. The genes are TRBV18 and TRBJ2-7; perhaps TRBD2 as D (5 bases). The CDR3 sequence is 12 residues long. Germline CDR1 KGHSH, CDR2 LQKENI. Trimming removed 6 bases at V and 5 bases at J, with 11 bases between. The CDR3 DNA reads TGTGCCAGCTCTCTAGGGAGCGACGAGCAGTACTTC. The encoded protein is CASSLGSDEQYF.

This rearrangement joins TRBV6-2 or TRBV6-3 to TRBJ2-7, with 8 bases aligning to TRBD1. Germline values: CDR1 MNHEY, CDR2 SVGEGT. J gave up 2 bases and V 2 bases, and 2 bases lay outside the gene matches. The CDR3 is made up of 14 amino acids. The CDR3 bases are TGTGCCAGCAGTTACGGGACAGGTGCCTACGAGCAGTACTTC. Translating it yields CASSYGTGAYEQYF.

J is TRBJ2-7 and V is TRBV29-1, with 11 nucleotides matching TRBD1. CDR1 is SQVTM and CDR2 is ANQGSEA in the germline V gene. V was pared by 1 base and J by 3 bases, with 2 bases of the junction left unmatched. The CDR3 sequence is 14 residues long. The CDR3 nucleotides are TGCAGCGTTGAAGGGGACAGGGGGAGCTACGAGCAGTACTTC. It is translated as CSVEGDRGSYEQYF.